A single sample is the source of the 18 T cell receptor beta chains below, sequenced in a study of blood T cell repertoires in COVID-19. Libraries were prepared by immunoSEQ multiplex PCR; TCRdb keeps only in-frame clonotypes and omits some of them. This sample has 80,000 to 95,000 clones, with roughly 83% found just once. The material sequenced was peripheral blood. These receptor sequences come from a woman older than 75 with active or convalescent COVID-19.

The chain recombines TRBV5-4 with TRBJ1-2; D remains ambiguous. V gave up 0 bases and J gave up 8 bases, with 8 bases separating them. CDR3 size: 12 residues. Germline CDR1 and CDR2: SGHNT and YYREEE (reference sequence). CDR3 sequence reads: CASSLVSAGYTF. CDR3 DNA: TGTGCCAGCAGCTTGGTTAGTGCCGGCTACACCTTC.

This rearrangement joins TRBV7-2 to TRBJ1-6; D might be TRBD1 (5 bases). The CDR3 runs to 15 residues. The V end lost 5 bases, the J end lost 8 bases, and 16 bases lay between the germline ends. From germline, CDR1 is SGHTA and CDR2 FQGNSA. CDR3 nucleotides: TGTGCCAGCAGCCCCCGATGGGGGGGGGATTCACCCCTCCACTTT. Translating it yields CASSPRWGGDSPLHF.

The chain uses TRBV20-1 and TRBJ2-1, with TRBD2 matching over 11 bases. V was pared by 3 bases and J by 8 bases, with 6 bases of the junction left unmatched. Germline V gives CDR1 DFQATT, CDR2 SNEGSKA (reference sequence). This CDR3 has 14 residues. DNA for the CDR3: TGCAGTGCTAGTGTAACTAGCGGGAGCCATGAGCAGTTCTTC. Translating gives CSASVTSGSHEQFF.

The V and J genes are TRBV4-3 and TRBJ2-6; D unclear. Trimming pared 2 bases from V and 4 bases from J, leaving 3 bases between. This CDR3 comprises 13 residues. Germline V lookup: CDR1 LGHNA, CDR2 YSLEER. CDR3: CASSQLGANVLTF. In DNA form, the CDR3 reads TGCGCCAGCAGCCAACTCGGGGCCAACGTCCTGACTTTC.

CDR3 amino acids: CASSTQTGNTGELFF. The CDR3 DNA reads as TGCGCCAGCAGCACGCAGACAGGGAACACCGGGGAGCTGTTTTTT. The V and J genes are TRBV5-1 and TRBJ2-2; TRBD1 is a possible D gene (6 bases). CDR1 and CDR2 from the germline V gene are SGHRS and YFSETQ. This CDR3 spans 15 amino acids. The V end lost 4 bases, the J end lost 1 base, and 11 bases lay between the germline ends.

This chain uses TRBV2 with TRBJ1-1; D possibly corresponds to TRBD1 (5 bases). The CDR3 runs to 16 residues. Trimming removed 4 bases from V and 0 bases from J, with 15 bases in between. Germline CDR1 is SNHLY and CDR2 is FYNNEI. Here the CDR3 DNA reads TGTGCCAGCAGTGTTCAGGGTACTCGCATGAACACTGAAGCTTTCTTT. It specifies CASSVQGTRMNTEAFF. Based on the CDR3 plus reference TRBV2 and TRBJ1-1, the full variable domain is EPEVTQTPSHQVTQMGQEVILRCVPISNHLYFYWYRQILGQKVEFLVSFYNNEISEKSEIFDDQFSVERPDGSNFTLKIRSTKLEDSAMYFCASSVQGTRMNTEAFFGQGTRLTVV.

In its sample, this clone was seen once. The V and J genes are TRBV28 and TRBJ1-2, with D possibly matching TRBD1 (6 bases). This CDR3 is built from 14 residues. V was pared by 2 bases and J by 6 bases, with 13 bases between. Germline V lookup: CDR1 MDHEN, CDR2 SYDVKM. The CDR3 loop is CASSLGGGLDGYTF. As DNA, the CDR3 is TGTGCCAGCAGTTTAGGGGGGGGGCTTGATGGCTACACCTTC.

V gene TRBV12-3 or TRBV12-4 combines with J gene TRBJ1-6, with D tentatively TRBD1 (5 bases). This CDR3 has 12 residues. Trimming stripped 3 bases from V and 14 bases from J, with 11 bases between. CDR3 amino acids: CASSFTGGSLHF. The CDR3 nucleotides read TGTGCCAGCAGTTTTACTGGGGGGTCCCTCCACTTT.

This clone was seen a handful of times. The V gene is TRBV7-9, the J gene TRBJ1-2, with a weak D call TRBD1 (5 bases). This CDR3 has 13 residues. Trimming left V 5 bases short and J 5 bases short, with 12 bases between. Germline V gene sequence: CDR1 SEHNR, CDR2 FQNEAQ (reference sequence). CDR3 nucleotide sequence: TGTGCCAGCAGCCTCTTTCAGGGATATGGCTACACCTTC. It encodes CASSLFQGYGYTF.

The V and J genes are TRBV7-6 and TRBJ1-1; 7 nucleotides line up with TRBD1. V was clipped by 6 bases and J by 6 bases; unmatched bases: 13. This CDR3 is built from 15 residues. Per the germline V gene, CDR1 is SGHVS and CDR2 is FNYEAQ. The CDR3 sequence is CASSPTGVVNPEAFF. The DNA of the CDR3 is TGTGCCAGCAGTCCTACAGGGGTTGTGAATCCTGAAGCTTTCTTT.

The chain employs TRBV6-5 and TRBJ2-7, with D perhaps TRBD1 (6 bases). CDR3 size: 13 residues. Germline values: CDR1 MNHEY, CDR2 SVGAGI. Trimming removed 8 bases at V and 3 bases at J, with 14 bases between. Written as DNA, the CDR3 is TGTGCCAGCCACAGGGACCCTAGCTACGAGCAGTACTTC. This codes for CASHRDPSYEQYF.

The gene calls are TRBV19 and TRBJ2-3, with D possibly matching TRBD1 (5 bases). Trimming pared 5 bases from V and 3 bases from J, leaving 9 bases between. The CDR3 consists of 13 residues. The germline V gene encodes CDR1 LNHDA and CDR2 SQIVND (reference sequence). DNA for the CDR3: TGTGCCAGTAGTCTCCAGGGTACAGATACGCAGTATTTT. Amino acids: CASSLQGTDTQYF.

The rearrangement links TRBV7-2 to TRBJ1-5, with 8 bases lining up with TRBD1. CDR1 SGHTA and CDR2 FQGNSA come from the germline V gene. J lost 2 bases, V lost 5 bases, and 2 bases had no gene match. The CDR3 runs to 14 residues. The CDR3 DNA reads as TGTGCCAGCAGCCCGGACAGGGGCAATCAGCCCCAGCATTTT. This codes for CASSPDRGNQPQHF.

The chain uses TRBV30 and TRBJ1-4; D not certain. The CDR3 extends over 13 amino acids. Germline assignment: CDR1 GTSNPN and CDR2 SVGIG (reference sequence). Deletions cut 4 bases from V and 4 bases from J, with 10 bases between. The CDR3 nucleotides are TGTGCCTGGAATTCGCGGTTTAATGAAAAACTGTTTTTT. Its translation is CAWNSRFNEKLFF. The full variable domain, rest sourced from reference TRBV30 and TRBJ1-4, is SQTIHQWPATLVQPVGSPLSLECTVEGTSNPNLYWYRQAAGRGLQLLFYSVGIGQISSEVPQNLSASRPQDRQFILSSKKLLLSDSGFYLCAWNSRFNEKLFFGSGTQLSVL.

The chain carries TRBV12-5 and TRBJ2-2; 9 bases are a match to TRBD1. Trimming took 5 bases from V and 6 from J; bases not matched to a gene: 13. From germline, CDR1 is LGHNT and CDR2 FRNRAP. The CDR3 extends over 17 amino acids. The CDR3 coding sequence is TGTGCTAGTGGTGCAAGATCCGGGACAGGGTCCCCCGGGGAGCTGTTTTTT. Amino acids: CASGARSGTGSPGELFF.

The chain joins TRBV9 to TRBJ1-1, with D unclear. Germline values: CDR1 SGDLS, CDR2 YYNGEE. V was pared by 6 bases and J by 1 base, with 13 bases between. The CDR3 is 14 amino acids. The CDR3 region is CASTRSLGNTEAFF. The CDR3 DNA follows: TGTGCCAGCACCAGGTCCTTGGGGAACACTGAAGCTTTCTTT.

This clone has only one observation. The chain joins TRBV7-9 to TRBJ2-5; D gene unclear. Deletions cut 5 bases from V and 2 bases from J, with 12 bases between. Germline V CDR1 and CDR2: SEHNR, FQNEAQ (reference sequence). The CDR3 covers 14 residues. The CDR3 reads CASSPPQRQETQYF. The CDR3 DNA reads TGTGCCAGCAGCCCCCCACAGAGACAAGAGACCCAGTACTTC. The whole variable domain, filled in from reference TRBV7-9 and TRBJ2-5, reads DTGVSQNPRHKITKRGQNVTFRCDPISEHNRLYWYRQTLGQGPEFLTYFQNEAQLEKSRLLSDRFSAERPKGSFSTLEIQRTEQGDSAMYLCASSPPQRQETQYFGPGTRLLVL.

The CDR3 region is CASSLLGREKNIQYF. CDR3 coding DNA: TGTGCCAGCAGTTTATTGGGCAGGGAAAAAAACATTCAGTACTTC. V gene TRBV28 combines with J gene TRBJ2-4; possible D gene TRBD1, 5 bases. Between the trimmed V and J ends, which lost 1 base and 4 bases, there was a span of 11 bases. The CDR3 is made up of 15 amino acids. Germline-derived CDR1 and CDR2 are MDHEN and SYDVKM. Full variable domain (remainder filled in from reference TRBV28 and TRBJ2-4): DVKVTQSSRYLVKRTGEKVFLECVQDMDHENMFWYRQDPGLGLRLIYFSYDVKMKEKGDIPEGYSVSREKKERFSLILESASTNQTSMYLCASSLLGREKNIQYFGAGTRLSVL.